The 3 T cell receptor beta chains presented below share a single source sample, sequenced in a study of monozygotic twins with inflammatory bowel disease (dated by TCRdb to about 2019). To prepare the library, 5' RACE was applied. Instrument on record: Illumina HiSeq 2500. TCRdb reprocessed the reads and assigns one entry to each CDR3 protein sequence, leaving out DNA. The table for this sample records over 100,000 distinct CDR3 sequences. The ten biggest clones cover 9.5% to 15% of the sample. Sequencing was performed on blood. These receptors were obtained from a human donor with ulcerative colitis or Crohn's disease, or a healthy co-twin of an affected twin (not recorded which).

This chain uses TRBV7-8 with TRBJ2-1. From germline, CDR1 is SGHVS and CDR2 FQNEAQ. The CDR3 consists of 12 residues. The CDR3 here is CASSSGGDEQFF. The whole variable domain, remainder taken from reference TRBV7-8 and TRBJ2-1, is GAGVSQSPRYKVAKRGQDVALRCDPISGHVSLFWYQQALGQGPEFLTYFQNEAQLDKSGLPSDRFFAERPEGSVSTLKIQRTQQEDSAVYLCASSSGGDEQFFGPGTRLTVL.

The V call is TRBV12-3 or TRBV12-4, the J call TRBJ2-7. This CDR3 contains 14 residues. CDR3 in amino acids: CASSPHGDAYEQYF.

The chain has TRBV12-3 or TRBV12-4 and TRBJ2-1; TCRdb reports TRBD2, a call that lacks DNA to check it against. CDR3 size: 16 residues. The CDR3 loop reads CASSAARAGGPYEQFF.